These 19 T cell receptor beta chains share one sample of origin, sequenced in a study of blood T cell repertoires in COVID-19 (dated by TCRdb to the early 2020s). To prepare the library, the immunoSEQ multiplex PCR assay was applied. The table comes from immuneACCESS by way of TCRdb, which keeps in-frame sequences with V and J called. Part of the clones is missing from these tables; in studies checked, under half for an unresolved V gene and the rest for unknown reasons. Counted in this sample were tens of thousands of clones; roughly four fifths of them appeared once. More than 7.5% of the sample is taken by the ten largest. The sample was peripheral blood. The receptors originated from a woman of 80 years or more with acute or convalescent COVID-19.

In its sample, this clone was seen once. The V gene is TRBV5-5, the J gene TRBJ2-2; D might be TRBD2 (6 bases). The CDR3 has 14 residues. Per germline, CDR1 SGHKS and CDR2 YYEKEE (reference sequence). Deletions cut 3 bases from V and 6 bases from J, with 12 bases between. In DNA form, the CDR3 reads TGTGCCAGCAGCTGGACTATACCATCCGGGGAGCTGTTTTTT. It specifies CASSWTIPSGELFF.

The gene calls are TRBV3-1 (or the pseudogene TRBV3-2) and TRBJ2-1; tentative D call: TRBD2 (5 bases). V lost 5 bases to trimming and J lost 1 base, with 15 bases between them. The CDR3 covers 16 residues. From germline, CDR1 is LGHDT and CDR2 YNNKEL (reference sequence). The CDR3, as DNA: TGTGCCAGCAGCACTAGTACGGTTCGTTCCTACAATGAGCAGTTCTTC. Residues: CASSTSTVRSYNEQFF.

The rearrangement links TRBV5-1 to TRBJ2-2, with 12 positions matching TRBD1. The trim removed 4 bases at V and 7 bases at J, leaving 8 bases unmatched. The CDR3 length is 16 residues. The germline V gene has CDR1 SGHRS and CDR2 YFSETQ. The CDR3 reads CASSPAGTGGIGELFF. The CDR3 coding sequence is TGCGCCAGCAGCCCAGCCGGGACAGGGGGCATCGGGGAGCTGTTTTTT.

This clone was counted only a few times. The chain joins TRBV2 to TRBJ1-6, with D hard to call. Germline V gene lookup returns CDR1 SNHLY and CDR2 FYNNEI. The CDR3 totals 14 residues. Trimming shortened V by 4 bases and J by 10 bases, and 14 bases separated the two germline ends. The CDR3 sequence is CASSADGIKSPLHF. CDR3 nucleotide sequence: TGTGCCAGCAGTGCGGACGGGATCAAGTCACCCCTCCACTTT.

This clone showed up just once. The chain uses TRBV27 and TRBJ1-5; D may be TRBD1 (6 bases). CDR3 size: 14 residues. V lost 6 bases and J lost 1, with 10 bases in between. Germline CDR1 is MNHEY and CDR2 is SMNVEV (reference sequence). In DNA, the CDR3 is TGTGCCAGCAGGAGGGGGGGGAGCAATCAGCCCCAGCATTTT. As protein: CASRRGGSNQPQHF.

The chain recombines TRBV6-5 with TRBJ1-2; 7 nucleotides align to TRBD1. Per the germline V gene, CDR1 is MNHEY and CDR2 is SVGAGI. The CDR3 is 12 residues long. The V and J ends lost 6 bases and 8 bases, in that order; junction bases with no gene match: 6. The chain's CDR3 is CASRTPGQGYTF. The DNA for the CDR3 is TGTGCCAGCAGAACACCGGGACAGGGCTACACCTTC.

The gene calls are TRBV19 and TRBJ2-1; TRBD2 is a possible D gene (6 bases). Trimming removed 7 bases at V and 5 bases at J, with 18 bases between. The length of the CDR3 is 15 residues. The germline CDR1 and CDR2 sequences are LNHDA and SQIVND (reference sequence). The CDR3 sequence: CASKSSGASDNEQFF. The CDR3 DNA is TGTGCCAGTAAGTCTTCGGGAGCAAGCGACAATGAGCAGTTCTTC. The entire variable domain, with the rest obtained from reference TRBV19 and TRBJ2-1, is as follows: DGGITQSPKYLFRKEGQNVTLSCEQNLNHDAMYWYRQDPGQGLRLIYYSQIVNDFQKGDIAEGYSVSREKKESFPLTVTSAQKNPTAFYLCASKSSGASDNEQFFGPGTRLTVL.

J is TRBJ2-7 and V is TRBV6-5; TRBD1 is a possible D gene (6 bases). V lost 3 bases and J 2 bases, leaving 14 bases between the germline ends. This CDR3 comprises 15 residues. CDR1 is MNHEY, CDR2 SVGAGI, per germline. DNA of the CDR3: TGTGCCAGCAGTTATGTCGCCAGGGGCACCTACGAGCAGTACTTC. Its translation: CASSYVARGTYEQYF.

The rearrangement uses TRBV6-5 and TRBJ2-1; TRBD2 agrees at 15 bases. The CDR3 is 15 residues long. Germline V gene data show CDR1 as MNHEY and CDR2 as SVGAGI. With V trimmed by 6 bases and J by 4 bases, 1 base remained unmatched. The CDR3 DNA is TGTGCCAGCAGCGGACTAGCGGGGGGGTACAATGAGCAGTTCTTC. Protein product: CASSGLAGGYNEQFF.

The chain has TRBV19 and TRBJ2-7, with 7 bases that match TRBD2. This CDR3 is built from 13 residues. V lost 4 bases and J lost 2; bases outside the gene matches: 2. Germline V gene lookup returns CDR1 LNHDA and CDR2 SQIVND (reference sequence). The CDR3 coding sequence is TGTGCCAGTAGTACCCTAGCGGCCTACGAGCAGTACTTC. The encoded protein is CASSTLAAYEQYF.

The V and J genes are TRBV1 and TRBJ1-5; TRBD1, the table's D call, lacks a check against the DNA. TRBV1 is labeled a pseudogene. The CDR3 loop spans 18 amino acids. CDR3 nucleotide sequence: TGCACCAGCAGCCAATCGCTCCGGGACAGTGAGAACCATCAGCCCCAGCATTTT. Its translation: CTSSQSLRDSENHQPQHF.

This chain connects TRBV18 to TRBJ2-3; unclear D gene. Germline V CDR1 and CDR2: KGHSH, LQKENI. Trimming stripped 1 base from V and 3 bases from J, with 11 bases between. There are 15 residues in the CDR3. The CDR3, as DNA: TGTGCCAGCTCACCACGTCAGGTTATAACAGATACGCAGTATTTT. It codes for CASSPRQVITDTQYF.

The chain is built from TRBV6-6 and TRBJ1-6; a possible D gene is TRBD1 (6 bases). Germline V CDR1 and CDR2: MNHNY, SVGAGI (reference sequence). V was cut by 6 bases and J by 9 bases, with 15 bases left in between. This CDR3 has 14 residues. CDR3 residues: CASRRTADSSPLHF. The CDR3, as DNA: TGTGCCAGCAGACGCACCGCGGACAGTTCACCCCTCCACTTT.

CDR3 DNA sequence: TGTGCCAGCAGCTACCAGAATCCCAGACAGGGGGCAAACTATGGCTACACCTTC. Translating gives CASSYQNPRQGANYGYTF. V usage is TRBV5-5 and J usage is TRBJ1-2, with 10 bases lining up with TRBD1. The CDR3 spans 18 residues. After removal of 3 bases from V and 2 bases from J, the junction contained 13 bases not matched to a gene. In germline, CDR1 is SGHKS, CDR2 YYEKEE (reference sequence).

This clone was counted only a few times. The gene calls are TRBV11-3 and TRBJ2-7, with TRBD2 as a possible D gene (5 bases). The CDR3 is 14 amino acids. The germline V gene has CDR1 SGHNT and CDR2 YENEEA. Trimming left V 2 bases short and J 2 bases short, with 10 bases between. Written as DNA, the CDR3 is TGTGCCAGCAGCTTAAGCGGAGGACCCTACGAGCAGTACTTC. Translated: CASSLSGGPYEQYF.

V usage is TRBV7-2 and J usage is TRBJ2-3; D not certain. Germline V lookup: CDR1 SGHTA, CDR2 FQGNSA. V lost 0 bases, J lost 4 bases, and 14 bases lay in between. The length of the CDR3 is 16 residues. The CDR3 region is CASSLARSPRSDTQYF. The DNA for the CDR3 is TGTGCCAGCAGCTTAGCTAGGAGCCCTAGGTCAGATACGCAGTATTTT.

Regarding this clone: The junction does not match germline at one end; this may be a read error. The chain employs TRBV2 and TRBJ1-2, with 7 bases aligning to TRBD1. The CDR3 totals 12 residues. CDR1 is SNHLY and CDR2 is FYNNEI in the germline V gene. The CDR3, as DNA: TGTGCCAGCAGCCGGACAGGAGCCCGCCGGGGCTTC. Protein: CASSRTGARRGF.

The CDR3 reads CASSTDREGGYTF. As DNA, the CDR3 is TGTGCCAGCAGCACGGACAGGGAGGGAGGCTACACCTTC. This sequence joins TRBV2 and TRBJ1-2; 8 bases line up with TRBD1. The V segment lost 6 bases and the J segment 8 bases; nucleotides outside the gene matches: 8. The CDR3 covers 13 residues. CDR1 SNHLY and CDR2 FYNNEI come from the germline V gene.

The chain carries TRBV11-3 and TRBJ2-7; 8 bases agree with TRBD1. Germline CDR1 is SGHNT and CDR2 is YENEEA. V shed 4 bases, J shed 5 bases, and the junction held 10 bases outside the gene matches. The CDR3 is 15 residues long. The CDR3 reads CASSSQGAGVNEQYF. The CDR3, as DNA: TGTGCCAGCAGCTCTCAGGGGGCAGGTGTGAACGAGCAGTACTTC.